This T cell receptor (beta chain) was observed in a study of yellow fever vaccine responses in identical twins. Germline loops: CDR1 SGHTA, CDR2 FQGNSA. The V gene lost 5 bases and the J gene lost 5 bases, with 10 bases spanning the gap. The CDR3 runs 13 residues. Study results and limitations: On the reported evidence, twins' vaccine T cell responses seemed partly convergent and partly personalized.

This clonotype showed up just once. Its specificity is unknown. TCRdb re-analysed the RT-PCR reads in MiXCR, keeping a single row per CDR3 protein. This sample has about 5,600 distinct CDR3 sequences; about three quarters occur once, and the top ten carry roughly 2.7%. This chain connects TRBV7-2 to TRBJ2-4; weak D call: TRBD1 (5 bases). This clonotype was sampled from a woman under 30 who received the yellow fever vaccine. Specimen: T cells from blood (PBMCs), unsorted or a sorted subset (not recorded which), collected before or after yellow fever vaccination (not recorded which). CDR3 residues: CASSEPQENIQYF. The CDR3 nucleotides read TGTGCCAGCAGCGAACCACAGGAAAACATTCAGTACTTC.